Below, one T cell receptor beta chain is given with its context. The target antigen is unknown. These data come from a study of cytomegalovirus exposure and HLA in healthy donors. Study-wide points: High specificity and sensitivity for cytomegalovirus status were reported for the classifier.

Clones were read by immunoSEQ multiplex PCR, and TCRdb kept only the in-frame ones, dropping some. This sample yields some 170,000 clones, of which 84% are seen a single time; roughly a tenth belongs to the top ten. The origin of this receptor is a man aged 30-40 years in good health and CMV-seropositive. Sequenced sample: PBMCs.

CDR3 in DNA: TGTGCCAGCAGTTCGGCAGGGGGCGGAAGGACTGAAGCTTTCTTT. Its protein product is CASSSAGGGRTEAFF. J is TRBJ1-1 and V is TRBV6-6; 8 bases are a match to TRBD1. The germline V gene has CDR1 MNHNY and CDR2 SVGAGI (reference sequence). The trim removed 4 bases at V and 5 bases at J, leaving 9 bases unmatched. This CDR3 comprises 15 residues.